The 31 T cell receptor beta chains reported below all come from one sample, sequenced in a study of T-cell reconstitution after alpha-beta-depleted transplantation in children. TCRbeta library preparation incorporated unique molecular identifiers. TCRdb re-called the PCR reads through MiXCR, storing one row per CDR3 protein. Among approximately 430,000 distinct CDR3 sequences listed, about 17% were seen once. This material consisted of PBMCs, mostly from graft donor cells, taken 360 days after TCRalphabeta/CD19-depleted stem cell transplant. These receptors came from a boy in the first two years of life who had a stem cell transplant for Wiskott-Aldrich syndrome, so the T cells may come from the graft donor.

This clonotype was recorded a few times. The V and J genes are TRBV6-5 and TRBJ2-1; D is ambiguous. V was clipped by 6 bases and J by 4 bases, with 16 bases between them. Germline CDR1 reads MNHEY; CDR2 reads SVGAGI. The CDR3 length is 15 residues. CDR3 DNA: TGTGCCAGCAGATCTGACTTAGCCCTTTACAATGAGCAGTTCTTC. This encodes CASRSDLALYNEQFF.

The V and J genes are TRBV5-1 and TRBJ2-1, with 10 bases fitting TRBD2. Per the germline V gene, CDR1 is SGHRS and CDR2 is YFSETQ. V dropped 4 bases and J dropped 7; count of bases not matched to a gene: 23. The CDR3 consists of 20 residues. CDR3 sequence: CASSVDWPTSGIKDWNEQFF. DNA of the CDR3: TGCGCCAGCAGCGTAGATTGGCCTACTAGCGGGATCAAAGACTGGAATGAGCAGTTCTTC.

CDR3 DNA: TGTGCCAGCAGCTTAGCCCTTACAGAGGGAAGCAATCAGCCCCAGCATTTT. It yields the protein CASSLALTEGSNQPQHF. This chain joins TRBV7-9 and TRBJ1-5; D ambiguous. Germline-derived CDR1 and CDR2 are SEHNR and FQNEAQ (reference sequence). The CDR3 totals 17 residues. V was cut by 0 bases and J by 1 base, with 13 bases left in between.

The count of this clonotype is one. The J gene is TRBJ2-3, the V gene TRBV18; 10 nucleotides line up with TRBD2. The V and J ends lost 0 bases and 1 base, in that order; junction bases with no gene match: 7. Germline loops: CDR1 KGHSH, CDR2 LQKENI. The CDR3 has 18 residues. CDR3: CASSPPTSGAGGTDTQYF. DNA for the CDR3: TGTGCCAGCTCACCACCAACTAGCGGGGCAGGAGGCACAGATACGCAGTATTTT.

The J gene is TRBJ2-1, the V gene TRBV3-1, with TRBD2 as a possible D gene (6 bases). V was clipped by 1 base and J by 6 bases, with 7 bases between them. In germline, CDR1 is LGHDT, CDR2 YNNKEL (reference sequence). The CDR3 covers 13 residues. The CDR3: CASSQAAGNEQFF. The CDR3 region has the DNA TGTGCCAGCAGCCAAGCAGCGGGCAATGAGCAGTTCTTC.

V and J are TRBV5-1 and TRBJ2-4; weak D call: TRBD1 (5 bases). The V gene's germline CDR1 is SGHRS and CDR2 YFSETQ. CDR3 length: 15 amino acids. Trimming removed 0 bases from V and 3 bases from J, with 10 bases in between. The CDR3 spells CASSLAIQDKNIQYF. The CDR3 nucleotides read TGCGCCAGCAGCTTGGCGATACAGGACAAAAACATTCAGTACTTC.

V gene TRBV12-3 or TRBV12-4 combines with J gene TRBJ2-7; tentatively, D is TRBD1 (5 bases). CDR3 length: 12 residues. V shed 7 bases and J shed 3 bases, with 10 bases lying between them. In nucleotides, the CDR3 is TGTGCCAGCACCTCAGGGTTCTACGAGCAGTACTTC. This gives the protein CASTSGFYEQYF.

This clonotype turned up a few times. The genes are TRBV2 and TRBJ2-7; 14 bases line up with TRBD2. Germline-derived CDR1 and CDR2 are SNHLY and FYNNEI. The CDR3 loop spans 19 amino acids. V was clipped by 7 bases and J by 0 bases; unmatched bases: 14. This CDR3 reads CASTRTGLAGVSGSYEQYF. For the CDR3, the DNA is TGTGCCAGCACAAGAACGGGACTAGCGGGAGTCTCTGGCTCCTACGAGCAGTACTTC.

This clonotype was counted between two and nine times. The chain employs TRBV20-1 and TRBJ2-1, with D unclear. CDR3 size: 14 residues. Deletions cut 0 bases from V and 0 bases from J, with 6 bases between. Germline V gene data show CDR1 as DFQATT and CDR2 as SNEGSKA (reference sequence). The CDR3 region has the DNA TGCAGTGCTAGAGAGCCGGGCTCCTACAATGAGCAGTTCTTC. Protein sequence: CSAREPGSYNEQFF.

The table lists this clonotype with a few counts. The rearrangement joins TRBV6-1 to TRBJ1-1, with 7 bases lining up with TRBD1. This CDR3 contains 12 residues. Per the germline V gene, CDR1 is MNHNS and CDR2 is SASEGT. After removal of 7 bases from V and 5 bases from J, the junction contained 4 bases not matched to a gene. CDR3 DNA sequence: TGTGCCAGCAATAGGGGGCGAACTGAAGCTTTCTTT. Translated: CASNRGRTEAFF.

This clonotype was counted a few times. The chain joins TRBV29-1 to TRBJ2-3, with no clear D. CDR1 and CDR2 from the germline V gene are SQVTM and ANQGSEA. Deletions cut 5 bases from V and 1 base from J, with 16 bases between. This CDR3 has 15 amino acids. The CDR3 nucleotides are TGCAGCGTTAGCCCTGTCAAGTTGGGCACAGATACGCAGTATTTT. The encoded protein is CSVSPVKLGTDTQYF.

The chain couples TRBV12-3 or TRBV12-4 to TRBJ1-1; TRBD1 agrees at 7 bases. The CDR3 runs 14 residues. The trim removed 6 bases at V and 8 bases at J, leaving 12 bases unmatched. This CDR3 is CASRPGTAHTEAFF. The CDR3 DNA reads TGTGCCAGCAGGCCCGGGACAGCCCATACAGAAGCTTTCTTT.

CDR3 loop: CASSPRGQIFSGANVLTF. CDR3 sequence (DNA): TGTGCCAGCAGCCCAAGGGGACAGATATTCTCTGGGGCCAACGTCCTGACTTTC. This chain uses TRBV11-2 with TRBJ2-6; TRBD1 agrees at 7 bases. The J segment lost 0 bases and the V segment lost 5 bases, leaving 10 bases of the junction unmatched. The CDR3 length is 18 residues. Germline values: CDR1 SGHAT, CDR2 FQNNGV. Together with reference TRBV11-2 and TRBJ2-6, the CDR3 gives the full variable domain: EAGVAQSPRYKIIEKRQSVAFWCNPISGHATLYWYQQILGQGPKLLIQFQNNGVVDDSQLPKDRFSAERLKGVDSTLKIQPAKLEDSAVYLCASSPRGQIFSGANVLTFGAGSRLTVL.

This clonotype was observed a handful of times. The chain links TRBV29-1 to TRBJ2-7; D might be TRBD1 (7 bases). From germline, CDR1 is SQVTM and CDR2 ANQGSEA. This CDR3 region has 12 residues. V was cut by 3 bases and J by 6 bases, with 12 bases left in between. The CDR3 protein is CSVDRGVGEQYF. The CDR3 coding sequence is TGCAGCGTTGACAGGGGGGTGGGCGAGCAGTACTTC.

This clonotype turned up a few times. The chain links TRBV18 to TRBJ2-1; 8 positions agree with TRBD1. V shed 6 bases, J shed 1 base, and the junction held 8 bases outside the gene matches. Per germline, CDR1 KGHSH and CDR2 LQKENI. CDR3 size: 16 residues. The DNA of the CDR3 is TGTGCCAGCTCCCAAACAGGGGGGAGGTCCTACAATGAGCAGTTCTTC. Amino acids: CASSQTGGRSYNEQFF.

This chain links TRBV4-3 with TRBJ1-2, with D tentatively TRBD1 (5 bases). This CDR3 is 13 amino acids long. Trimming stripped 4 bases from V and 5 bases from J, with 11 bases between. Germline V gene sequence: CDR1 LGHNA, CDR2 YSLEER. CDR3 region: CASSLQGGYGYTF. CDR3 sequence (DNA): TGCGCCAGCAGCCTCCAGGGAGGTTATGGCTACACCTTC.

This clonotype showed up just a few times. The rearrangement uses TRBV12-3 or TRBV12-4 and TRBJ1-1, with D possibly TRBD1 on 6 matching bases. The ends were cut back, 6 bases at V and 1 base at J, with 12 bases in the middle. The CDR3 spans 14 residues. The CDR3 nucleotides are TGTGCCAGCAGCAGGGGTATTTGGAACACTGAAGCTTTCTTT. This gives the protein CASSRGIWNTEAFF.

The rearrangement uses TRBV9 and TRBJ2-5; 11 bases match TRBD2. This CDR3 region has 13 residues. Looked up from germline, CDR1 is SGDLS and CDR2 is YYNGEE. Trimming cost V 4 bases and J 4 bases; bases outside gene matches: 0. The CDR3: CASSTSGRETQYF. CDR3 in DNA: TGTGCCAGCAGCACTAGCGGGAGAGAGACCCAGTACTTC.

This rearrangement joins TRBV7-2 to TRBJ2-4; D possibly corresponds to TRBD1 (5 bases). The CDR3 runs 17 residues. V lost 2 bases to trimming and J lost 0 bases, with 14 bases between them. The germline gives CDR1 SGHTA, CDR2 FQGNSA. CDR3 DNA sequence: TGTGCCAGCAGCTTATGGGGCGCTACAGTAGCCAAAAACATTCAGTACTTC. The encoded protein is CASSLWGATVAKNIQYF. Full variable domain (rest looked up from reference TRBV7-2 and TRBJ2-4): GAGVSQSPSNKVTEKGKDVELRCDPISGHTALYWYRQSLGQGLEFLIYFQGNSAPDKSGLPSDRFSAERTGGSVSTLTIQRTQQEDSAVYLCASSLWGATVAKNIQYFGAGTRLSVL.

The table lists this clonotype with many counts. V usage is TRBV29-1 and J usage is TRBJ2-2, with D tentatively TRBD2 (5 bases). There are 14 residues in the CDR3. V was clipped by 4 bases and J by 7 bases, with 16 bases between them. The germline V gene encodes CDR1 SQVTM and CDR2 ANQGSEA. CDR3 sequence (DNA): TGCAGCGTTGGACTACCTGGGATAGGCGGGGAGCTGTTTTTT. Its translation: CSVGLPGIGGELFF.

This clonotype appeared a few times. V is TRBV10-3 and J is TRBJ2-5; 9 bases are a match to TRBD1. Germline loops: CDR1 ENHRY, CDR2 SYGVKD. This CDR3 is 13 amino acids long. V lost 9 bases, J lost 2 bases, and 4 bases stayed unmatched. The CDR3 is CAMGDRAQETQYF. Here the CDR3 DNA reads TGTGCCATGGGGGACAGGGCACAAGAGACCCAGTACTTC.

V is TRBV12-3 or TRBV12-4 and J is TRBJ2-1; tentative D call: TRBD2 (6 bases). Trimming cost V 4 bases and J 1 base, with 11 bases left between them. This CDR3 comprises 15 residues. For the CDR3, the DNA is TGTGCCAGCAGTTCGCCCGGGAGTTCCTACAATGAGCAGTTCTTC. Its protein is CASSSPGSSYNEQFF.

V usage is TRBV5-1 and J usage is TRBJ2-2; D unresolved. The CDR3 length is 16 residues. V lost 1 base and J 1 base, leaving 11 bases between the germline ends. Germline CDR1 is SGHRS and CDR2 is YFSETQ. The CDR3 DNA reads as TGCGCCAGCAGCTTGCTGGGCCCCGAGAACACCGGGGAGCTGTTTTTT. Translated, it gives CASSLLGPENTGELFF.

This clonotype was seen a few times. The chain links TRBV2 to TRBJ2-7, with 9 bases lining up with TRBD1. J lost 7 bases, V lost 6 bases, and 7 bases had no gene match. Germline-derived CDR1 and CDR2 are SNHLY and FYNNEI. The CDR3 extends over 13 amino acids. CDR3 protein: CASSPQGAGEQYF. The CDR3 nucleotides read TGTGCCAGCAGCCCACAGGGGGCGGGGGAGCAGTACTTC.

This clonotype was detected only a few times. The chain joins TRBV12-3 or TRBV12-4 to TRBJ1-5; TRBD1 matches 7 bases. This CDR3 region has 14 residues. The trim removed 6 bases at V and 0 bases at J, leaving 2 bases unmatched. CDR3: CASRRDSSNQPQHF. The CDR3 DNA sequence: TGTGCCAGCAGGAGGGACAGTAGCAATCAGCCCCAGCATTTT.

This clonotype appeared many times. This sequence joins TRBV7-8 and TRBJ2-1, with 12 bases that match TRBD2. Trimming took 4 bases from V and 7 from J; bases not matched to a gene: 8. From germline, CDR1 is SGHVS and CDR2 FQNEAQ. This CDR3 contains 16 residues. CDR3 sequence reads: CASSSLLAGGPNEQFF. CDR3 sequence (DNA): TGTGCCAGCAGCTCTCTTCTAGCGGGGGGGCCAAATGAGCAGTTCTTC. The entire variable domain, with the rest obtained from reference TRBV7-8 and TRBJ2-1, is as follows: GAGVSQSPRYKVAKRGQDVALRCDPISGHVSLFWYQQALGQGPEFLTYFQNEAQLDKSGLPSDRFFAERPEGSVSTLKIQRTQQEDSAVYLCASSSLLAGGPNEQFFGPGTRLTVL.

The table lists this clonotype with a few counts. The chain couples TRBV20-1 to TRBJ2-1, with 11 bases aligning to TRBD2. Trimming took 6 bases from V and 4 from J; bases not matched to a gene: 5. Germline CDR1 reads DFQATT; CDR2 reads SNEGSKA (reference sequence). The CDR3 extends over 14 amino acids. CDR3: CSAYGTSGYNEQFF. The CDR3 bases are TGCAGTGCGTACGGGACTAGCGGTTACAATGAGCAGTTCTTC.

The chain recombines TRBV15 with TRBJ2-1, with unresolved D. Germline V gene data show CDR1 as LNHNV and CDR2 as YYDKDF (reference sequence). Trimming stripped 0 bases from V and 8 bases from J, with 8 bases between. The CDR3 has 13 amino acids. CDR3 protein: CATSRDQGDEQFF. The CDR3 DNA reads TGTGCCACCAGCAGAGATCAAGGAGATGAGCAGTTCTTC.

This clonotype turned up a few times. This chain links TRBV4-3 with TRBJ2-7, with 12 bases fitting TRBD1. The germline gives CDR1 LGHNA, CDR2 YSLEER. The CDR3 spans 15 residues. Trimming cost V 0 bases and J 9 bases; bases outside gene matches: 6. CDR3 in DNA: TGCGCCAGCAGCCAAGATTGGGACAGGGGGCTGGGGCAGTACTTC. Protein sequence: CASSQDWDRGLGQYF.

V is TRBV29-1 and J is TRBJ2-3, with D unresolved. The V gene's germline CDR1 is SQVTM and CDR2 ANQGSEA. The CDR3 runs to 11 residues. Trimming shortened V by 7 bases and J by 5 bases, and 10 bases separated the two germline ends. The CDR3 spells CSAPHGDTQYF. CDR3 DNA: TGCAGCGCCCCCCACGGAGATACGCAGTATTTT.

In regard to this clonotype: With a much larger clone just one base away, this may be a read error. The chain joins TRBV12-3 or TRBV12-4 to TRBJ2-7; D perhaps matches TRBD2 (5 bases). This CDR3 has 15 residues. CDR3 sequence reads: CASSLQWESAYEQHF. CDR3 DNA sequence: TGTGCCAGCAGTTTACAGTGGGAGTCAGCCTACGAGCAGCACTTC.